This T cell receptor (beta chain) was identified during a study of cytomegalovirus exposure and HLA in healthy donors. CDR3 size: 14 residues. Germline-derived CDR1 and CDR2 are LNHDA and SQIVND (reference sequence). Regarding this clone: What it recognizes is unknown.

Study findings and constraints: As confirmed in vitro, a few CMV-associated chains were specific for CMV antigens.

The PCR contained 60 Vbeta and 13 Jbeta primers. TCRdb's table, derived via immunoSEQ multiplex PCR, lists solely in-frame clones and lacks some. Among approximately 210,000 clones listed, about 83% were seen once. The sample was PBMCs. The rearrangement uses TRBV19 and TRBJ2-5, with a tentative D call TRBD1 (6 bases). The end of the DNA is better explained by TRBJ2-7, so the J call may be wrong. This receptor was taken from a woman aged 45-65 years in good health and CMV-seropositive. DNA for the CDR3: TGTGCCAGTAGCCGGGACACCAACTCCTACGAGCAGTACTTC. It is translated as CASSRDTNSYEQYF.